The 13 T cell receptor beta chains below were found in one sample sequenced in a study of T cell repertoires in cytomegalovirus infection. MiXCR was run by TCRdb on the reads, yielding one entry per CDR3 protein. The sample records 200,000 to 250,000 distinct CDR3 sequences, over 20% being singletons. The sequenced sample was CD8+ T cells from PBMCs. Receptor source: a human donor in good health (CMV status not recorded). Some clones in this sample may be carry-over from other donors' samples.

V and J are TRBV6-5 and TRBJ1-1; D is possibly TRBD1 (6 bases). V was clipped by 0 bases and J by 3 bases, with 8 bases between them. This CDR3 comprises 14 residues. Germline CDR1 reads MNHEY; CDR2 reads SVGAGI. Here the CDR3 reads CASSYSGQYTEAFF. CDR3 DNA: TGTGCCAGCAGTTACTCCGGACAGTACACTGAAGCTTTCTTT.

Note on this clonotype: Possible read error: a much larger clone is one base away. This chain links TRBV12-3 or TRBV12-4 with TRBJ1-1; 7 nucleotides agree with TRBD1. J gave up 1 base and V 7 bases, and 6 bases lay outside the gene matches. This CDR3 region has 14 residues. The CDR3 region has the DNA TGTGCCAGCACCCCGGGACAGACGAACACTGAAGCTTTCTTT. Protein: CASTPGQTNTEAFF.

This clonotype was recorded a few times. The DNA of the CDR3 is TGCAGTGCTAGAGATAAGGACAATGAGCAGTTCTTC. This translates into CSARDKDNEQFF. This chain connects TRBV20-1 to TRBJ2-1; D gene uncertain. Germline lookup yields CDR1 DFQATT and CDR2 SNEGSKA (reference sequence). V dropped 0 bases and J dropped 5 bases, with 5 bases sitting between them. CDR3 length: 12 residues.

This chain links TRBV11-2 with TRBJ2-5, with D maybe TRBD1 (5 bases). CDR3 size: 13 residues. Trimming took off 4 bases at V and 5 bases at J, with 11 bases between the two ends. Germline-derived CDR1 and CDR2 are SGHAT and FQNNGV. CDR3: CASSYQGEETQYF. The CDR3 coding sequence is TGTGCCAGCAGCTATCAGGGCGAGGAGACCCAGTACTTC.

This chain connects TRBV7-8 to TRBJ2-7; D is perhaps TRBD2 (5 bases). Germline CDR1 reads SGHVS; CDR2 reads FQNEAQ. Trimming removed 2 bases at V and 3 bases at J, with 14 bases between. The CDR3 covers 15 residues. The CDR3 here is CASSLSRESYYEQYF. CDR3 DNA sequence: TGTGCCAGCAGCTTATCTAGGGAGTCCTACTACGAGCAGTACTTC. The variable domain in full, completed from reference TRBV7-8 and TRBJ2-7, reads GAGVSQSPRYKVAKRGQDVALRCDPISGHVSLFWYQQALGQGPEFLTYFQNEAQLDKSGLPSDRFFAERPEGSVSTLKIQRTQQEDSAVYLCASSLSRESYYEQYFGPGTRLTVT.

The genes are TRBV7-9 and TRBJ2-1; D gene uncertain. The V gene lost 7 bases and the J gene lost 4 bases, with 11 bases spanning the gap. CDR3 length: 13 residues. CDR1 and CDR2 (germline): SEHNR, FQNEAQ (reference sequence). The CDR3 nucleotides are TGTGCCAGCACCATTGGGGTATACAATGAGCAGTTCTTC. This translates into CASTIGVYNEQFF.

Ten or more counts support this clonotype. This chain links TRBV28 with TRBJ1-5, with D uncertain. The CDR3 totals 14 residues. Between the trimmed V and J ends, which lost 7 bases and 4 bases, there was a span of 14 bases. Germline V gene data show CDR1 as MDHEN and CDR2 as SYDVKM. CDR3 DNA sequence: TGTGCCAGCATCCCTCAGTCGGCGAATCAGCCCCAGCATTTT. Its protein is CASIPQSANQPQHF. Complete variable domain (other parts from reference TRBV28 and TRBJ1-5): DVKVTQSSRYLVKRTGEKVFLECVQDMDHENMFWYRQDPGLGLRLIYFSYDVKMKEKGDIPEGYSVSREKKERFSLILESASTNQTSMYLCASIPQSANQPQHFGDGTRLSIL.

The chain joins TRBV30 to TRBJ2-5; 7 positions agree with TRBD1. This CDR3 spans 16 amino acids. Germline lookup yields CDR1 GTSNPN and CDR2 SVGIG (reference sequence). V was clipped by 1 base and J by 5 bases; unmatched bases: 13. The CDR3 DNA sequence: TGTGCCTGGAGTGGTTCCTCGACAGGGTCTTCTGAGACCCAGTACTTC. It translates to CAWSGSSTGSSETQYF. The variable domain in full, with the rest retrieved from reference TRBV30 and TRBJ2-5, is SQTIHQWPATLVQPVGSPLSLECTVEGTSNPNLYWYRQAAGRGLQLLFYSVGIGQISSEVPQNLSASRPQDRQFILSSKKLLLSDSGFYLCAWSGSSTGSSETQYFGPGTRLLVL.

This clonotype has just a few counts. The chain links TRBV6-5 to TRBJ2-1; tentative D call: TRBD2 (5 bases). Germline V gene lookup returns CDR1 MNHEY and CDR2 SVGAGI. The CDR3 loop spans 13 amino acids. With 4 bases removed from V and 7 bases from J, the gap between germline ends came to 11 bases. For the CDR3, the DNA is TGTGCCAGCAGTTCTGGCACTAGGAATGAGCAGTTCTTC. This encodes CASSSGTRNEQFF.

This clonotype was seen more than once but under ten times. The chain has TRBV27 and TRBJ1-5; the D gene is possibly TRBD1 (5 bases). The V gene's germline CDR1 is MNHEY and CDR2 SMNVEV (reference sequence). The V and J ends lost 5 bases and 6 bases respectively, with 14 bases between them. This CDR3 is built from 14 residues. CDR3: CASSPQGEVQPQHF. The CDR3 region has the DNA TGTGCCAGCAGTCCCCAAGGGGAGGTTCAGCCCCAGCATTTT.

This clonotype was detected ten times or more. V gene TRBV7-7 combines with J gene TRBJ2-5; TRBD2 is a possible D gene (6 bases). Germline V lookup: CDR1 SSHAT, CDR2 FNYEAQ (reference sequence). Between the trimmed V and J ends, which lost 1 base and 3 bases, there was a span of 12 bases. This CDR3 is built from 15 residues. This CDR3 reads CASSLEEGGEETQYF. CDR3 sequence (DNA): TGTGCCAGCAGCTTAGAGGAGGGCGGGGAAGAGACCCAGTACTTC.

This clonotype has more than one count but fewer than ten. The chain recombines TRBV10-3 with TRBJ1-1, with D perhaps matching TRBD1 (5 bases). The CDR3 is made up of 12 amino acids. In germline, CDR1 is ENHRY, CDR2 SYGVKD. V lost 8 bases, J lost 5 bases, and 12 bases lay in between. The CDR3 sequence: CAILREGTEAFF. CDR3 nucleotide sequence: TGTGCCATCCTCAGGGAGGGGACTGAAGCTTTCTTT.

This clonotype has at least ten counts. This rearrangement joins TRBV7-3 to TRBJ2-1; perhaps TRBD1 as D (6 bases). The germline CDR1 and CDR2 sequences are SGHTA and FQGTGA. The CDR3 totals 13 residues. V shed 4 bases and J shed 6 bases, with 10 bases lying between them. CDR3: CASSSDRFNEQFF. CDR3 DNA sequence: TGTGCCAGCAGCTCCGACAGGTTCAATGAGCAGTTCTTC.